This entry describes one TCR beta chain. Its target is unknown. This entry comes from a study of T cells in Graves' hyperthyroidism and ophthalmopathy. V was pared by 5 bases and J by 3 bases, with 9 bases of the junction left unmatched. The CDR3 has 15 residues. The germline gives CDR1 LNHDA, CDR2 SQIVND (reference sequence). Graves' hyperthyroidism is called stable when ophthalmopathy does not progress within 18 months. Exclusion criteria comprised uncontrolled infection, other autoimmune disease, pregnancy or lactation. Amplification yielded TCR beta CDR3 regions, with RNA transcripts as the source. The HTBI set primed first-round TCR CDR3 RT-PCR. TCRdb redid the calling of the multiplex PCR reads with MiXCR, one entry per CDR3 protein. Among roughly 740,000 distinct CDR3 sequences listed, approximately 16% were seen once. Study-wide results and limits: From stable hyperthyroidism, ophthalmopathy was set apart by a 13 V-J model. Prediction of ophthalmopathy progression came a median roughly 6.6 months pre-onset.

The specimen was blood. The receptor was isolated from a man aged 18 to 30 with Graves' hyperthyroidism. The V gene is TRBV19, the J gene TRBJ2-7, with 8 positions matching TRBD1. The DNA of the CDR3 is TGTGCCAGTAGTCCCCCCGGACAGGGTCGCTACGAGCAGTACTTC. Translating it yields CASSPPGQGRYEQYF.